A single sample gave rise to the 24 T cell receptor beta chains below, sequenced in a study of blood T cell repertoires in COVID-19. Here immunoSEQ multiplex PCR was the method, and the copy in TCRdb shows in-frame clones only, minus some. The sample consists of hundreds of thousands of clones, 89% of them appearing once. The sequenced material came from peripheral blood. These receptors were taken from a man aged 55 to 70 who had recovered from COVID-19.

The V and J genes are TRBV7-9 and TRBJ2-5, with 9 bases fitting TRBD2. Trimming removed 7 bases from V and 4 bases from J; junction bases left unmatched: 13. Germline V gene lookup returns CDR1 SEHNR and CDR2 FQNEAQ (reference sequence). CDR3 length: 16 residues. Here the CDR3 DNA reads TGTGCCAGCACCTCGATAGGGCCAGCGGGGGGAGAGACCCAGTACTTC. Protein product: CASTSIGPAGGETQYF.

The V call is TRBV9, the J call TRBJ1-6; the match to TRBD1 covers 10 bases. The CDR3 is 15 amino acids. Germline trimming cut 3 bases from V and 10 bases from J; bases unmatched to any gene: 7. The germline CDR1 and CDR2 sequences are SGDLS and YYNGEE. In DNA, the CDR3 is TGTGCCAGCAGCGCGGGACAGGGGCAGGGATCACCCCTCCACTTT. Translating gives CASSAGQGQGSPLHF.

In its sample, this clone was seen a few times. The chain has TRBV18 and TRBJ1-1; no reliable D call. The germline gives CDR1 KGHSH, CDR2 LQKENI. V shed 2 bases and J shed 5 bases, with 9 bases lying between them. This CDR3 spans 13 amino acids. CDR3 sequence (DNA): TGTGCCAGCTCACCAAGAGTGGAGACTGAAGCTTTCTTT. Translation: CASSPRVETEAFF.

This chain connects TRBV24-1 to TRBJ1-5; 9 bases fit TRBD1. Losses at the gene ends were 3 bases for V and 5 bases for J; bases not matched to a gene: 7. Looked up from germline, CDR1 is KGHDR and CDR2 is SFDVKD. The CDR3 totals 16 residues. The CDR3 loop is CATSDTQGAVDQPQHF. DNA of the CDR3: TGTGCCACCAGTGATACACAGGGGGCGGTAGATCAGCCCCAGCATTTT.

This sequence joins TRBV6-5 and TRBJ2-1; tentative D call: TRBD1 (6 bases). Germline values: CDR1 MNHEY, CDR2 SVGAGI. This CDR3 is 14 amino acids long. V gave up 10 bases and J gave up 3 bases, with 16 bases separating them. The CDR3 is CATSEGTIYNEQFF. The DNA for the CDR3 is TGTGCCACCTCAGAGGGGACAATCTACAATGAGCAGTTCTTC.

This chain connects TRBV3-1 (or the pseudogene TRBV3-2) to TRBJ2-1, with D unclear. The CDR3 consists of 15 residues. The germline V gene has CDR1 LGHDT and CDR2 YNNKEL (reference sequence). Trimming left V 1 base short and J 1 base short, with 8 bases between. CDR3 in amino acids: CASSQVPGSYNEQFF. The CDR3 nucleotides read TGTGCCAGCAGCCAAGTCCCAGGATCCTACAATGAGCAGTTCTTC.

The V and J genes are TRBV6-5 and TRBJ2-7; 11 nucleotides agree with TRBD1. The CDR3 totals 14 residues. From germline, CDR1 is MNHEY and CDR2 SVGAGI. The V and J ends lost 6 bases and 6 bases, in that order; junction bases with no gene match: 7. CDR3 loop: CASSLRTGGTEQYF. The CDR3 nucleotides read TGTGCCAGCAGCTTACGGACAGGGGGCACCGAGCAGTACTTC.

The V and J genes are TRBV30 and TRBJ1-6; D uncertain. The CDR3 spans 14 residues. With 0 bases removed from V and 8 bases from J, the gap between germline ends came to 11 bases. The germline CDR1 and CDR2 sequences are GTSNPN and SVGIG (reference sequence). CDR3 amino acids: CAWSVRTTDSPLHF. CDR3 nucleotide sequence: TGTGCCTGGAGTGTTCGGACTACGGATTCACCCCTCCACTTT.

This rearrangement joins TRBV5-4 to TRBJ2-1; 10 nucleotides agree with TRBD1. With V trimmed by 4 bases and J by 1 base, 5 bases remained unmatched. In germline, CDR1 is SGHNT, CDR2 YYREEE (reference sequence). The CDR3 has 16 residues. DNA for the CDR3: TGTGCCAGCAGCATCCGGGACAGGGGTTCCTACAATGAGCAGTTCTTC. Its translation is CASSIRDRGSYNEQFF.

CDR3 nucleotide sequence: TGTGCCAGTAGACGTCAGGGGGCGCGTGGGGCCAACGTCCTGACTTTC. It translates to CASRRQGARGANVLTF. The chain is built from TRBV19 and TRBJ2-6; 8 bases line up with TRBD1. Germline V lookup: CDR1 LNHDA, CDR2 SQIVND (reference sequence). The V segment lost 6 bases and the J segment 3 bases; nucleotides outside the gene matches: 7. This CDR3 comprises 16 residues.

The chain uses TRBV24-1 and TRBJ2-5, with D maybe TRBD1 (5 bases). Germline-derived CDR1 and CDR2 are KGHDR and SFDVKD. Trimming took 5 bases from V and 2 from J, leaving 11 bases between them. This CDR3 spans 14 amino acids. The CDR3 spells CATSGTPNQETQYF. CDR3 nucleotides: TGTGCCACCAGTGGGACACCAAATCAAGAGACCCAGTACTTC.

The chain couples TRBV27 to TRBJ2-1; 8 bases fit TRBD1. Trimming removed 3 bases from V and 5 bases from J; junction bases left unmatched: 6. This CDR3 contains 15 residues. Germline V CDR1 and CDR2: MNHEY, SMNVEV (reference sequence). Here the CDR3 reads CASSLKQGVNNEQFF. The CDR3 DNA is TGTGCCAGCAGTTTGAAACAGGGGGTAAACAATGAGCAGTTCTTC.

This chain connects TRBV4-1 to TRBJ1-2, with D possibly TRBD1 on 5 matching bases. This CDR3 region has 16 residues. The germline V and J ends were trimmed by 5 bases and 4 bases, with 20 bases remaining between them. CDR1 and CDR2 from the germline V gene are MGHRA and YSYEKL. The CDR3 DNA reads TGCGCCAGCAGCGATCTAGGGGAGGGTGTAATCTATGGCTACACCTTC. Amino acid sequence: CASSDLGEGVIYGYTF.

The V gene is TRBV19, the J gene TRBJ1-1, with D tentatively TRBD1 (6 bases). The CDR3 has 14 residues. Germline V gene data show CDR1 as LNHDA and CDR2 as SQIVND (reference sequence). Between the trimmed V and J ends, which lost 5 bases and 3 bases, there was a span of 13 bases. CDR3 protein: CASSLTGRDTEAFF. CDR3 nucleotide sequence: TGTGCCAGTAGTCTAACAGGGAGGGACACTGAAGCTTTCTTT.

J is TRBJ2-1 and V is TRBV3-1 (or the pseudogene TRBV3-2), with TRBD2 as a possible D gene (6 bases). The CDR3 spans 14 residues. Between the trimmed V and J ends, which lost 4 bases and 8 bases, there was a span of 15 bases. The germline V gene has CDR1 LGHDT and CDR2 YNNKEL (reference sequence). The CDR3 nucleotides read TGTGCCAGCAGCCTTCGGAGGGCAACGGATGAGCAGTTCTTC. It codes for CASSLRRATDEQFF.

The genes are TRBV4-3 and TRBJ2-2, with a possible D match to TRBD2 (7 bases). The CDR3 spans 16 residues. From germline, CDR1 is LGHNA and CDR2 YSLEER. V shed 0 bases and J shed 6 bases, with 14 bases lying between them. CDR3: CASSQDITGRAGELFF. The CDR3 coding sequence is TGCGCCAGCAGCCAAGATATCACAGGGAGGGCCGGGGAGCTGTTTTTT.

The gene calls are TRBV12-5 and TRBJ1-3; D gene ambiguous. Trimming shortened V by 2 bases and J by 3 bases, and 8 bases separated the two germline ends. CDR3 size: 14 residues. Germline V gene lookup returns CDR1 LGHNT and CDR2 FRNRAP. Here the CDR3 reads CASGLPQSGNTIYF. For the CDR3, the DNA is TGTGCTAGTGGTTTGCCACAGAGTGGAAACACCATATATTTT. Combining the CDR3 with reference TRBV12-5 and TRBJ1-3 gives the whole variable domain DARVTQTPRHKVTEMGQEVTMRCQPILGHNTVFWYRQTMMQGLELLAYFRNRAPLDDSGMPKDRFSAEMPDATLATLKIQPSEPRDSAVYFCASGLPQSGNTIYFGEGSWLTVV.

The chain uses TRBV2 and TRBJ1-4; tentatively, D is TRBD1 (6 bases). CDR3 length equals 18 residues. V was cut by 3 bases and J by 4 bases, with 21 bases left in between. Germline V CDR1 and CDR2: SNHLY, FYNNEI. CDR3: CASSEQGFSGTFNEKLFF. The CDR3 DNA follows: TGTGCCAGCAGTGAGCAGGGGTTTTCCGGTACCTTTAATGAAAAACTGTTTTTT.

This chain joins TRBV7-2 and TRBJ1-5; D may be TRBD1 (6 bases). Germline assignment: CDR1 SGHTA and CDR2 FQGNSA. V gave up 1 base and J gave up 2 bases, with 6 bases separating them. The CDR3 consists of 14 residues. For the CDR3, the DNA is TGTGCCAGCAGCTTAGAGGGGGGCAATCAGCCCCAGCATTTT. Translation: CASSLEGGNQPQHF.

The rearrangement links TRBV6-5 to TRBJ2-7; D is unclear. Germline loops: CDR1 MNHEY, CDR2 SVGAGI. V lost 0 bases and J lost 6, with 12 bases in between. This CDR3 has 14 residues. The CDR3 spells CASSYSPVEAEQYF. The CDR3 nucleotides are TGTGCCAGCAGTTACTCCCCCGTCGAAGCCGAGCAGTACTTC.

The chain employs TRBV27 and TRBJ1-2; the D is unclear. Germline CDR1 reads MNHEY; CDR2 reads SMNVEV (reference sequence). The CDR3 consists of 15 residues. V was cut by 7 bases and J by 4 bases, with 19 bases left in between. The CDR3 DNA reads as TGTGCCAGCACCGCCTCGGGGAAAAGAGGCTATGGCTACACCTTC. This gives the protein CASTASGKRGYGYTF.

The chain combines TRBV9 with TRBJ1-4; no reliable D call. Germline assignment: CDR1 SGDLS and CDR2 YYNGEE. CDR3 length equals 15 residues. V was cut by 0 bases and J by 6 bases, with 12 bases left in between. This CDR3 reads CASSVGLGRDEKLFF. The CDR3 coding sequence is TGTGCCAGCAGCGTAGGTTTAGGGCGGGATGAAAAACTGTTTTTT.

This chain connects TRBV2 to TRBJ1-5; D is possibly TRBD1 (6 bases). V was cut by 1 base and J by 3 bases, with 7 bases left in between. The CDR3 spans 14 residues. CDR1 SNHLY and CDR2 FYNNEI come from the germline V gene. CDR3 in DNA: TGTGCCAGCAGTGAAGACAGGGTCAATCAGCCCCAGCATTTT. It translates to CASSEDRVNQPQHF.

The CDR3 spells CASSLAAGRSGELFF. Written as DNA, the CDR3 is TGCGCCAGCAGCTTGGCCGCAGGGAGGTCCGGGGAGCTGTTTTTT. This chain uses TRBV5-1 with TRBJ2-2; D is perhaps TRBD2 (6 bases). The CDR3 length is 15 residues. The ends were cut back, 0 bases at V and 6 bases at J, with 12 bases in the middle. The V gene's germline CDR1 is SGHRS and CDR2 YFSETQ.